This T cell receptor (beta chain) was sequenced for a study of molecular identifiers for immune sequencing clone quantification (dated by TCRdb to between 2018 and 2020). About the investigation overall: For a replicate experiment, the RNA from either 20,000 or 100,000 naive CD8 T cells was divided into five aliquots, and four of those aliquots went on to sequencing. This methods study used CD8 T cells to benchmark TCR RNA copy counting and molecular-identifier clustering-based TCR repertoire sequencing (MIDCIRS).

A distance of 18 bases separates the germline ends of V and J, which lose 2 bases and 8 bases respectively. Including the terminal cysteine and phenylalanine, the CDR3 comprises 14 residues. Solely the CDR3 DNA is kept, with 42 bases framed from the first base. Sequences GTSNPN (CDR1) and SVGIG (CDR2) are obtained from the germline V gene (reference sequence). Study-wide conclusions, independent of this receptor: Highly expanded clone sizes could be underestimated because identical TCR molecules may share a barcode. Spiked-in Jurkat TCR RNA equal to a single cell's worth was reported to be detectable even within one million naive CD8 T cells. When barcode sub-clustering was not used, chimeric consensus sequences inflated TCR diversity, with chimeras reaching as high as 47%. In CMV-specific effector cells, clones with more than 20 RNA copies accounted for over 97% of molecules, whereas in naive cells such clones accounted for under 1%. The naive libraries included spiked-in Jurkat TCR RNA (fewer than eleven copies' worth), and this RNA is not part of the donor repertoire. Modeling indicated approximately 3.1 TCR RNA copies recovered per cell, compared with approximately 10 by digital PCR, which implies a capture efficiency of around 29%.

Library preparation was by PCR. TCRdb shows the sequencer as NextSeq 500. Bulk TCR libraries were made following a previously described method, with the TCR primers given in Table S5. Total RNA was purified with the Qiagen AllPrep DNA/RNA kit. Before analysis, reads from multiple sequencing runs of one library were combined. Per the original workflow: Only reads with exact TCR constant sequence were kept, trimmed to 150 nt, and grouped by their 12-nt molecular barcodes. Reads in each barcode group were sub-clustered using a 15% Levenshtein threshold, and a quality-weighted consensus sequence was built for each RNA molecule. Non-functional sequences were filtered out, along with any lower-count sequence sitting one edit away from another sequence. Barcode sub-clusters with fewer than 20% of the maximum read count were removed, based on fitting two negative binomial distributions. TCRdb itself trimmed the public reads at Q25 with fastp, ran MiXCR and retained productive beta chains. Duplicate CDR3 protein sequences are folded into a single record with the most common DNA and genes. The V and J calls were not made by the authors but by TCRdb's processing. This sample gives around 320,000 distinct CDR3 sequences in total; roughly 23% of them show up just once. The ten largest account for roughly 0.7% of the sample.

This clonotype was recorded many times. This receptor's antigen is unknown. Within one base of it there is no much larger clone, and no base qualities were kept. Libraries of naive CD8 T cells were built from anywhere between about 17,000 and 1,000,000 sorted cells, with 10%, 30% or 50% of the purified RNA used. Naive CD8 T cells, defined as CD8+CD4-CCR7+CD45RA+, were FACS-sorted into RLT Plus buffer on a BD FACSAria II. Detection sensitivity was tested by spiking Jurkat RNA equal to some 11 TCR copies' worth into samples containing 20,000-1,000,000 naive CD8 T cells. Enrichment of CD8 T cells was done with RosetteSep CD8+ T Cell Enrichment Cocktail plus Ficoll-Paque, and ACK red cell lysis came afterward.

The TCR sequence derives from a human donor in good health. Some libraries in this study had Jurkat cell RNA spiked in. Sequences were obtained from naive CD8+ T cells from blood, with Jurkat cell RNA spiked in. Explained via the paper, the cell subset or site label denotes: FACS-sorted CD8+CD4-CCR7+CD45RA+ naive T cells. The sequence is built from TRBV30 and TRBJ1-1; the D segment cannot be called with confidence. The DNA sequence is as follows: TGTGCCTGGAGTTATAGTGGGATTACTTTAGAAGCTTTCTTT. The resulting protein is CAWSYSGITLEAFF.